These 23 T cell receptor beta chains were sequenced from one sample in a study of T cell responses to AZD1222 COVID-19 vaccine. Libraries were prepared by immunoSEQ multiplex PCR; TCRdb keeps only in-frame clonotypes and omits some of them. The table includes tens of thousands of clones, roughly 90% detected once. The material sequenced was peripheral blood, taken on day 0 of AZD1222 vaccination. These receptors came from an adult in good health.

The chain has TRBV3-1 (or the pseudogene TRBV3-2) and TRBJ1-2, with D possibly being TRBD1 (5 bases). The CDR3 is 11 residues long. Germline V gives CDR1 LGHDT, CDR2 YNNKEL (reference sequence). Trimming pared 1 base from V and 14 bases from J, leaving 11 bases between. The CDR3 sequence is CASSQGATATF. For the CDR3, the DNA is TGTGCCAGCAGCCAAGGTGCGACAGCGACCTTC.

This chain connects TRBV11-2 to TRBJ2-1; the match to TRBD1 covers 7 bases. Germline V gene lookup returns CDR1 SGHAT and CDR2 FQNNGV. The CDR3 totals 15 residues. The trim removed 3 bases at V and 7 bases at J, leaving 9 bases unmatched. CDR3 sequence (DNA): TGTGCCAGCAGCTTGAGGGGGCTTGAAAATAATGAGCAGTTCTTC. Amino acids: CASSLRGLENNEQFF.

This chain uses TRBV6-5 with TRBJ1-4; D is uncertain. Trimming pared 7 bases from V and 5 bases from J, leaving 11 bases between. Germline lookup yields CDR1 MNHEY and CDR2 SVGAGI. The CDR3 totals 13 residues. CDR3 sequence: CASKVALNEKLFF. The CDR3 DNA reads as TGTGCCAGCAAGGTCGCCCTGAATGAAAAACTGTTTTTT.

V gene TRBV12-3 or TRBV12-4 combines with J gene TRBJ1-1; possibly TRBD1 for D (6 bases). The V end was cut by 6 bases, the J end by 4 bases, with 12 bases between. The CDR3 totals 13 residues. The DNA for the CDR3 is TGTGCCAGCAGCCGCCAGGGGTTCACTGAAGCTTTCTTT. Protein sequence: CASSRQGFTEAFF.

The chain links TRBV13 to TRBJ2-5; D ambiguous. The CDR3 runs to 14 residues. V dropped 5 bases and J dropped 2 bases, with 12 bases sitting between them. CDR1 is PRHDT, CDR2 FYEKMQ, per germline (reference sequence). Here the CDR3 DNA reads TGTGCCAGCAGCATGCCGGGCCAACAAGAGACCCAGTACTTC. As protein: CASSMPGQQETQYF.

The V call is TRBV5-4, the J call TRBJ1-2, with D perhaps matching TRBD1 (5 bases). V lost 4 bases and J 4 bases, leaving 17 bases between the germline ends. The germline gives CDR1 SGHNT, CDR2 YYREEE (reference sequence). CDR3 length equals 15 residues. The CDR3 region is CASSQVQGSGYGYTF. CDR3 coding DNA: TGTGCCAGCAGCCAAGTCCAGGGATCGGGCTATGGCTACACCTTC.

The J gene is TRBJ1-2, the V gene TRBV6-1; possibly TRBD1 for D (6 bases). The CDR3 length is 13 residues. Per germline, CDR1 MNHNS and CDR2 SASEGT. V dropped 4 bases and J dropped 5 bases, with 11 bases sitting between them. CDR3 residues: CASSAGQTYGYTF. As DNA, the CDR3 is TGTGCCAGCAGTGCGGGACAAACTTATGGCTACACCTTC.

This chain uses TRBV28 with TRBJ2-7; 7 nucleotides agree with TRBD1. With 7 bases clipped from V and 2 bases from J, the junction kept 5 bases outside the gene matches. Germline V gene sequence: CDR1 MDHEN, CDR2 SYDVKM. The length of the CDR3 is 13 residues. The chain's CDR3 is CASTLGQPYEQYF. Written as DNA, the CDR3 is TGTGCCAGCACCCTGGGACAGCCCTACGAGCAGTACTTC.

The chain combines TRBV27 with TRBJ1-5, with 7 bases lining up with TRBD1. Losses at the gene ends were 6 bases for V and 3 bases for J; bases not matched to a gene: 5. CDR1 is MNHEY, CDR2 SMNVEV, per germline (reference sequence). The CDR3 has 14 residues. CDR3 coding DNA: TGTGCCAGCAGCCAGACAGGGAACAATCAGCCCCAGCATTTT. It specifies CASSQTGNNQPQHF.

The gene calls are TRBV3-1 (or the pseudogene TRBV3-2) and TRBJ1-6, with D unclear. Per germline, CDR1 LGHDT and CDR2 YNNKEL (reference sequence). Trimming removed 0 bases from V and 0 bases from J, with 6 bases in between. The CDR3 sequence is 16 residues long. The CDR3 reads CASSQEGSSYNSPLHF. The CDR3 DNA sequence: TGTGCCAGCAGCCAAGAGGGTAGCTCCTATAATTCACCCCTCCACTTT.

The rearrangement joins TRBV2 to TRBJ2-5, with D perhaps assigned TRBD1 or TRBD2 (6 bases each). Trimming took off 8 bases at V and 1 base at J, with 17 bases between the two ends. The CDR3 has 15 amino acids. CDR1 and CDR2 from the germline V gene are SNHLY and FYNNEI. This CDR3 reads CASVFSGGPQETQYF. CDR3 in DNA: TGTGCCAGCGTATTTTCTGGGGGGCCCCAAGAGACCCAGTACTTC.

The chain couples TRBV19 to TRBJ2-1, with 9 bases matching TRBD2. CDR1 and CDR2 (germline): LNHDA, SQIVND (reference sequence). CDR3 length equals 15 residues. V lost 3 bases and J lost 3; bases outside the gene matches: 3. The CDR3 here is CASSMGLANYNEQFF. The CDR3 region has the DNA TGTGCCAGTAGTATGGGACTAGCCAACTACAATGAGCAGTTCTTC.

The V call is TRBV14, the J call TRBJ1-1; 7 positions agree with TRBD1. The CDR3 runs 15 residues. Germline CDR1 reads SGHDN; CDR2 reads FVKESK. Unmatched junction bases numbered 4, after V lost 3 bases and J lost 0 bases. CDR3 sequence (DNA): TGTGCCAGCAGCCAGCTCGACAGGGTGAACACTGAAGCTTTCTTT. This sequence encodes CASSQLDRVNTEAFF.

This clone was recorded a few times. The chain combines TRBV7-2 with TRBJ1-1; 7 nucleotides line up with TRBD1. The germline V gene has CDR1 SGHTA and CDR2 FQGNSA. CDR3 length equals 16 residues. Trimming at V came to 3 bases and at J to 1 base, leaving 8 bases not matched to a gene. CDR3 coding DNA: TGTGCCAGCAGCTTGCAAAGGGGGCGCGGGAACACTGAAGCTTTCTTT. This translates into CASSLQRGRGNTEAFF.

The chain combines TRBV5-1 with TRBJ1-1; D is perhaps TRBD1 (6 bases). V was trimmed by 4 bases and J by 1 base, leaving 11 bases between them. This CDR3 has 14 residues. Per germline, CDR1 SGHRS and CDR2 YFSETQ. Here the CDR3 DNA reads TGCGCCAGCAGCGCTACAGGGAAGAACACTGAAGCTTTCTTT. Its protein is CASSATGKNTEAFF.

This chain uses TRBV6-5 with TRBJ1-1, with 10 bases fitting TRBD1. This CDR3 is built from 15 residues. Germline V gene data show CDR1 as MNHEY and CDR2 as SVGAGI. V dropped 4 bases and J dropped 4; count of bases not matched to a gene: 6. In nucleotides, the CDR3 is TGTGCCAGCAGTTCGAGACAGGGGGCTATCACTGAAGCTTTCTTT. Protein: CASSSRQGAITEAFF.

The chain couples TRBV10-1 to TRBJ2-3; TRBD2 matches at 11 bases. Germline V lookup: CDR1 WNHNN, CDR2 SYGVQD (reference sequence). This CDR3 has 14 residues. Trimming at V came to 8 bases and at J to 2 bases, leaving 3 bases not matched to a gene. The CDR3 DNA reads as TGCGCCAGCGCTAGCGGGGGGTCCACAGATACGCAGTATTTT. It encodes CASASGGSTDTQYF.

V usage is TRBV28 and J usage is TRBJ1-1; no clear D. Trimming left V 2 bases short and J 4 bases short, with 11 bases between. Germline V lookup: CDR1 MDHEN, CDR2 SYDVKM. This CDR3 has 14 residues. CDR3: CASSLEQLATEAFF. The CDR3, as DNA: TGTGCCAGCAGTTTAGAACAGCTCGCCACTGAAGCTTTCTTT.

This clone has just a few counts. In nucleotides, the CDR3 is TGCGCCAGCAGCTCGGGACAGGGAGATTACTCACCCCTCCACTTT. Its protein product is CASSSGQGDYSPLHF. The chain is built from TRBV5-1 and TRBJ1-6, with 9 bases fitting TRBD1. The CDR3 extends over 15 amino acids. Trimming cost V 3 bases and J 10 bases; bases outside gene matches: 8. Germline V gene sequence: CDR1 SGHRS, CDR2 YFSETQ.

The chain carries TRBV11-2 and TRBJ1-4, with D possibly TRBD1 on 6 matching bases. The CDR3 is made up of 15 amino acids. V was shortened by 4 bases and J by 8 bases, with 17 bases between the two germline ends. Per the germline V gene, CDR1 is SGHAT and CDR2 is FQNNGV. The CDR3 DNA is TGTGCCAGCAGCTCACAGGGCCTGCGGGTCGAAAAACTGTTTTTT. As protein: CASSSQGLRVEKLFF.

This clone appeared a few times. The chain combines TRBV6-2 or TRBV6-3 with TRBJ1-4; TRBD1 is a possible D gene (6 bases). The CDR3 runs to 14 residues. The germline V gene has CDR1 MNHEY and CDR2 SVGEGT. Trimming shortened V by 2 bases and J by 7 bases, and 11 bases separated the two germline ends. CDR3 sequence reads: CASSYGGAGEKLFF. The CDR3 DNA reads TGTGCCAGCAGTTACGGGGGGGCCGGTGAAAAACTGTTTTTT.

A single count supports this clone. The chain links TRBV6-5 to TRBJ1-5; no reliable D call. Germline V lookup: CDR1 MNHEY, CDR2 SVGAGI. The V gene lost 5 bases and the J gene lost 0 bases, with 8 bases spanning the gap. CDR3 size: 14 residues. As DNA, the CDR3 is TGTGCCAGCAGTCGTAGCGCTAGCAATCAGCCCCAGCATTTT. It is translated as CASSRSASNQPQHF.

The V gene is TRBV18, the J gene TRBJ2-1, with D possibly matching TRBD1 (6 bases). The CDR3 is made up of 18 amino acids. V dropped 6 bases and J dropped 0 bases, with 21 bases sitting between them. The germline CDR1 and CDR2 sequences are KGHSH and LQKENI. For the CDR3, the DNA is TGTGCCAGCTCCCCCTTCAGGGGTACGGAGTTCTCCTACAATGAGCAGTTCTTC. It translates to CASSPFRGTEFSYNEQFF. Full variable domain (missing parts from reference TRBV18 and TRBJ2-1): NAGVMQNPRHLVRRRGQEARLRCSPMKGHSHVYWYRQLPEEGLKFMVYLQKENIIDESGMPKERFSAEFPKEGPSILRIQQVVRGDSAAYFCASSPFRGTEFSYNEQFFGPGTRLTVL.